A single sample is the source of the 21 T cell receptor beta chains below, sequenced in a study of beta chain features in type 1 diabetes. Study-wide points: Patients with Type 1 diabetes showed moderately but significantly shorter TCRB CDR3s in all four CD4+ subsets.

Expressed TCRB transcripts were sequenced because the isolated RNA had all been reverse transcribed beforehand. The table came from immunoSEQ multiplex PCR; TCRdb's copy has only in-frame clones and leaves some out. The sample has more than 100,000 clones, approximately 30% seen once; the top ten hold 0.53%. For these TCRs, the target antigens are not known. The sample comprised central memory CD4+ T cells from blood. The receptors derive from a woman between 18 and 29 years old with type 1 diabetes.

The chain employs TRBV19 and TRBJ2-3; 7 bases agree with TRBD2. Trimming cost V 1 base and J 3 bases; bases outside gene matches: 16. The CDR3 runs 19 residues. The V gene's germline CDR1 is LNHDA and CDR2 SQIVND (reference sequence). CDR3 sequence reads: CASSIAGWARDYLTDTQYF. The CDR3 DNA is TGTGCCAGTAGTATAGCGGGGTGGGCCCGGGACTACCTAACAGATACGCAGTATTTT.

The sample holds a few counts of this clone. The rearrangement links TRBV5-8 to TRBJ2-2; 7 nucleotides align to TRBD1. The ends lost 4 bases at V and 3 bases at J; junction bases unmatched: 6. There are 15 residues in the CDR3. The germline V gene has CDR1 SGHTS and CDR2 YDEGEE. The CDR3 reads CASSPGTVYTGELFF. In DNA, the CDR3 is TGTGCCAGCAGCCCCGGGACAGTTTACACCGGGGAGCTGTTTTTT.

The V call is TRBV7-9, the J call TRBJ2-5, with D maybe TRBD2 (5 bases). CDR3 size: 14 residues. V was shortened by 0 bases and J by 4 bases, with 9 bases between the two germline ends. From germline, CDR1 is SEHNR and CDR2 FQNEAQ (reference sequence). The CDR3 coding sequence is TGTGCCAGCAGCTTAGCTCTTGCGGGAGAGACCCAGTACTTC. Residues: CASSLALAGETQYF. Full variable domain (remainder filled in from reference TRBV7-9 and TRBJ2-5): DTGVSQNPRHKITKRGQNVTFRCDPISEHNRLYWYRQTLGQGPEFLTYFQNEAQLEKSRLLSDRFSAERPKGSFSTLEIQRTEQGDSAMYLCASSLALAGETQYFGPGTRLLVL.

This clone has a handful of counts. This chain joins TRBV18 and TRBJ1-1; no firm D call. Trimming stripped 0 bases from V and 7 bases from J, with 15 bases between. This CDR3 comprises 15 residues. Germline CDR1 reads KGHSH; CDR2 reads LQKENI. The CDR3 loop is CASSPPSAQLLEAFF. The DNA for the CDR3 is TGTGCCAGCTCACCACCATCAGCGCAACTCCTTGAAGCTTTCTTT.

This clone was picked up many times. The chain is built from TRBV23-1 and TRBJ2-3; 7 nucleotides align to TRBD2. TRBV23-1 is designated an ORF whose function remains uncertain. Trimming took 8 bases from V and 4 from J; bases not matched to a gene: 12. The CDR3 runs to 15 residues. The DNA for the CDR3 is TGCGCCAGCCCAATTTGGGGGAGGGCGGCAGATACGCAGTATTTT. The encoded protein is CASPIWGRAADTQYF.

This clone occurred a few times. This chain uses TRBV28 with TRBJ2-1; 13 positions match TRBD2. Germline trimming cut 4 bases from V and 5 bases from J; bases unmatched to any gene: 5. The germline V gene has CDR1 MDHEN and CDR2 SYDVKM. This CDR3 has 16 residues. The CDR3 sequence: CASSSKTSGRHNEQFF. The CDR3 DNA is TGTGCCAGCAGTTCCAAGACTAGCGGGAGGCACAATGAGCAGTTCTTC.

This chain links TRBV25-1 with TRBJ1-3; the D gene is possibly TRBD1 (5 bases). This CDR3 region has 18 residues. V was clipped by 1 base and J by 3 bases, with 19 bases between them. The germline V gene has CDR1 MGHDK and CDR2 SYGVNS. DNA of the CDR3: TGTGCCAGCAGTGAATGGAGGGGTGAAACGGCTGGTGGAAACACCATATATTTT. Its translation: CASSEWRGETAGGNTIYF.

This clone was observed a few times. The chain combines TRBV14 with TRBJ2-5; D remains ambiguous. The length of the CDR3 is 11 residues. Trimming took off 3 bases at V and 5 bases at J, with 4 bases between the two ends. The germline V gene has CDR1 SGHDN and CDR2 FVKESK. The CDR3 is CASSHSETQYF. DNA for the CDR3: TGTGCCAGCAGCCATTCTGAGACCCAGTACTTC.

The V gene is TRBV6-5, the J gene TRBJ2-7; D is possibly TRBD2 (5 bases). The CDR3 contains 13 residues. CDR1 is MNHEY and CDR2 is SVGAGI in the germline V gene. V lost 5 bases, J lost 3 bases, and 11 bases lay in between. The DNA for the CDR3 is TGTGCCAGCAGTCCGGGAAGATTCTACGAGCAGTACGTC. Its translation: CASSPGRFYEQYV.

This chain connects TRBV15 to TRBJ2-1, with D uncertain. The V gene's germline CDR1 is LNHNV and CDR2 YYDKDF (reference sequence). Trimming took 4 bases from V and 10 from J, leaving 14 bases between them. This CDR3 has 13 amino acids. The CDR3 loop is CATSKELVREQFF. In DNA, the CDR3 is TGTGCCACCAGCAAGGAGCTAGTCCGGGAGCAGTTCTTC.

This clone was detected only once. This chain links TRBV2 with TRBJ1-3; 7 nucleotides line up with TRBD1. The germline gives CDR1 SNHLY, CDR2 FYNNEI. CDR3 size: 16 residues. V lost 3 bases to trimming and J lost 0 bases; unmatched junction nucleotides: 5. The CDR3 spells CASSDQGENSGNTIYF. The CDR3 DNA reads TGTGCCAGCAGTGACCAGGGGGAGAACTCTGGAAACACCATATATTTT.

The V call is TRBV19, the J call TRBJ1-1, with 9 bases lining up with TRBD1. Trimming at V came to 9 bases and at J to 3 bases, leaving 5 bases not matched to a gene. Germline-derived CDR1 and CDR2 are LNHDA and SQIVND (reference sequence). The CDR3 consists of 13 residues. The CDR3 DNA sequence: TGTGCCAGCACCGGACAGGGGTACACTGAAGCTTTCTTT. Translating gives CASTGQGYTEAFF. The complete variable domain, with remaining parts taken from reference TRBV19 and TRBJ1-1, reads DGGITQSPKYLFRKEGQNVTLSCEQNLNHDAMYWYRQDPGQGLRLIYYSQIVNDFQKGDIAEGYSVSREKKESFPLTVTSAQKNPTAFYLCASTGQGYTEAFFGQGTRLTVV.

V is TRBV7-2 and J is TRBJ1-1; 7 bases align to TRBD1. Germline V CDR1 and CDR2: SGHTA, FQGNSA. This CDR3 has 14 residues. The V and J ends lost 5 bases and 7 bases, in that order; junction bases with no gene match: 10. The CDR3 loop reads CASSPPGGWGEAFF. The DNA for the CDR3 is TGTGCCAGCAGCCCTCCAGGGGGGTGGGGTGAAGCTTTCTTT.

V is TRBV28 and J is TRBJ2-1, with D perhaps matching TRBD2 (7 bases). The germline V gene has CDR1 MDHEN and CDR2 SYDVKM. The CDR3 runs 18 residues. Trimming shortened V by 4 bases and J by 4 bases, and 23 bases separated the two germline ends. CDR3 nucleotides: TGTGCCAGCAGTTCTGTTGAAGGGGGAGGGCCGTGGTACAATGAGCAGTTCTTC. Translated: CASSSVEGGGPWYNEQFF.

In this sample, this clone turned up many times. The chain has TRBV7-9 and TRBJ2-1; TRBD2 is a possible D gene (6 bases). V was shortened by 5 bases and J by 6 bases, with 17 bases between the two germline ends. The CDR3 is made up of 15 amino acids. Germline values: CDR1 SEHNR, CDR2 FQNEAQ (reference sequence). CDR3 protein: CASSPARWGVNEQFF. The CDR3 bases are TGTGCCAGCAGCCCGGCCCGATGGGGGGTCAATGAGCAGTTCTTC.

V and J are TRBV30 and TRBJ1-1; D remains unclear. The CDR3 has 13 amino acids. Germline CDR1 GTSNPN, CDR2 SVGIG (reference sequence). V was cut by 1 base and J by 0 bases, with 6 bases left in between. CDR3 in amino acids: CAWSGLLNTEAFF. For the CDR3, the DNA is TGTGCCTGGAGTGGACTCTTGAACACTGAAGCTTTCTTT.

The DNA of the CDR3 is TGTGCCAGCAGTCTCTTTGGGACAGGAGCTAGCAATCAGCCCCAGCATTTT. Encoded protein: CASSLFGTGASNQPQHF. The rearrangement links TRBV28 to TRBJ1-5, with 8 bases identical to TRBD1. This CDR3 is 17 amino acids long. In germline, CDR1 is MDHEN, CDR2 SYDVKM. Trimming at V came to 5 bases and at J to 0 bases, leaving 9 bases not matched to a gene.

The rearrangement joins TRBV18 to TRBJ2-7, with 9 bases lining up with TRBD1. Looked up from germline, CDR1 is KGHSH and CDR2 is LQKENI. CDR3 size: 14 residues. The CDR3 DNA reads as TGTGCCAGCTCGCCACAGGGGGCCTCCTACGAGCAGTACGTC. Encoded protein: CASSPQGASYEQYV.

V and J are TRBV16 and TRBJ1-5; tentatively, D is TRBD1 (5 bases). The germline gives CDR1 KGHSY, CDR2 FQNENV. V lost 0 bases to trimming and J lost 7 bases, with 13 bases between them. The CDR3 is 15 amino acids. The CDR3 reads CASSQSGRGGQPQHF. In nucleotides, the CDR3 is TGTGCCAGCAGCCAATCCGGCCGGGGGGGACAGCCCCAGCATTTT.

The chain couples TRBV7-9 to TRBJ2-1; D perhaps matches TRBD2 (6 bases). V lost 5 bases to trimming and J lost 3 bases, with 14 bases between them. This CDR3 has 15 amino acids. CDR1 is SEHNR, CDR2 FQNEAQ, per germline (reference sequence). This CDR3 reads CASSKEGTYYNEQFF. For the CDR3, the DNA is TGTGCCAGCAGCAAAGAGGGGACTTACTACAATGAGCAGTTCTTC.

V is TRBV6-1 and J is TRBJ1-2, with D perhaps matching TRBD1 (5 bases). Between the trimmed V and J ends, which lost 6 bases and 4 bases, there was a span of 18 bases. This CDR3 contains 15 residues. The germline gives CDR1 MNHNS, CDR2 SASEGT. Here the CDR3 reads CASRGPGLGVYGYTF. CDR3 nucleotides: TGTGCCAGCAGAGGACCAGGGTTAGGGGTCTATGGCTACACCTTC.